The clone carrying this T cell receptor (beta chain) was counted between two and nine times. What it binds is not known. The sample belongs to a study of T cell repertoires in aging, cancer and after chemotherapy. At the level of the study: Clear clonal overlap appeared across healthy donor samples taken over several months to years. General study results and limits: In healthy donors, age-related TCR diversity loss mainly reflected lost richness. No conclusions about immunological memory after chemotherapy can be drawn from the repertoire data. Untreated cancer patients had significantly lower blood TCR diversity than age-matched healthy donors.

The template was genomic DNA from peripheral blood, not RNA. CDR1 MNHEY and CDR2 SVGEGT come from the germline V gene. V was shortened by 3 bases and J by 5 bases, with 12 bases between the two germline ends. The CDR3 length is 14 residues. TRB rearrangements spanning V, D and J were amplified using mixed TRB-A/B primers. From the multiplex PCR reads, TCRdb called clonotypes with MiXCR, one entry per CDR3 protein. The sample carries roughly 4,300 distinct CDR3 sequences, 20% to 25% recorded once. The source of this sequence is a human donor in good health. The donor label of this sample is uncertain. The V call is TRBV6-2 or TRBV6-3, the J call TRBJ2-3, with D hard to call. The sequenced material came from blood. CDR3 sequence: CASSYPNPGDTQYF. The CDR3 DNA follows: TGTGCCAGCAGTTATCCTAATCCGGGAGATACGCAGTATTTT.